Shown below are 21 T cell receptor beta chains from a single sample sequenced in a study of T cells after yellow fever vaccination. Using its own MiXCR run on the 5' RACE reads, TCRdb lists one record per CDR3 protein. The sample consists of some 16,000 distinct CDR3 sequences, 4% of them appearing once. The specimen was PBMCs, either bulk or a sorted T-cell subset (CD4+, CD8+, memory, or dextramer-sorted; not recorded which), collected 15 days after the yellow fever booster vaccination. The receptor set was obtained from a young man who received the YFV17D yellow fever vaccine.

Comment on this clonotype: A clone one base away is much larger, so this may be a read error. The chain joins TRBV15 to TRBJ2-6; no clear D gene. Germline CDR1 reads LNHNV; CDR2 reads YYDKDF (reference sequence). This CDR3 contains 15 residues. V lost 4 bases, J lost 1 base, and 8 bases lay in between. CDR3 residues: CATSKALSGANVLTF. Here the CDR3 DNA reads TGTGCCACCAGCAAGGCCTTATCTGGGGCCAACGTCCTGACTTTC.

This clonotype was picked up many times. The junction does not match germline at one end; this may be a read error. This rearrangement joins TRBV7-2 to TRBJ2-2; 9 bases match TRBD2. The length of the CDR3 is 16 residues. CDR1 and CDR2 (germline): SGHTA, FQGNSA. The CDR3 DNA follows: TGTGCCAGCGGCTTTAGCGGGAGTCCCCTCACCGGGGAGCTGTTTTTT. Amino acids: CASGFSGSPLTGELFF.

This sequence joins TRBV7-9 and TRBJ2-1; the D is unclear. Germline CDR1 is SEHNR and CDR2 is FQNEAQ (reference sequence). V was cut by 1 base and J by 6 bases, with 7 bases left in between. This CDR3 spans 13 amino acids. CDR3 in DNA: TGTGCCAGCAGCTTAGTCGCCAGCAATGAGCAGTTCTTC. Protein sequence: CASSLVASNEQFF.

The sample holds many counts of this clonotype. In DNA, the CDR3 is TGTGCCAGCAGTTACTCACTAGCGGGAGGGCCTAGTGAGCAGTTCTTC. It encodes CASSYSLAGGPSEQFF. The V gene is TRBV6-5, the J gene TRBJ2-1; 13 positions match TRBD2. The CDR3 is made up of 16 amino acids. V trimming: 0 bases; J trimming: 9 bases; junction bases outside the gene matches: 5. Germline lookup yields CDR1 MNHEY and CDR2 SVGAGI.

This clonotype came up many times. J is TRBJ2-7 and V is TRBV29-1; 8 nucleotides agree with TRBD1. The CDR3 consists of 14 residues. Trimming cost V 5 bases and J 0 bases; bases outside gene matches: 6. CDR1 is SQVTM and CDR2 is ANQGSEA in the germline V gene. The CDR3 region is CSVMGTGSSYEQYF. The CDR3 DNA reads as TGCAGCGTTATGGGGACAGGTTCCTCCTACGAGCAGTACTTC.

This clonotype has a count of ten or more. The V gene is TRBV4-1, the J gene TRBJ2-7; 9 nucleotides agree with TRBD1. The germline gives CDR1 MGHRA, CDR2 YSYEKL. The CDR3 is 16 amino acids. Trimming took 4 bases from V and 5 from J; bases not matched to a gene: 12. This CDR3 reads CASSLRGGTGWDEQYF. The DNA for the CDR3 is TGCGCCAGCAGCCTTAGGGGAGGGACAGGGTGGGACGAGCAGTACTTC.

This clonotype was counted many times. The chain joins TRBV4-1 to TRBJ2-7; the match to TRBD1 covers 9 bases. With V trimmed by 0 bases and J by 3 bases, 3 bases remained unmatched. CDR3 length: 15 amino acids. Per germline, CDR1 MGHRA and CDR2 YSYEKL. The CDR3 region is CASSQEGQGGYEQYF. In DNA form, the CDR3 reads TGCGCCAGCAGCCAAGAGGGACAGGGAGGCTACGAGCAGTACTTC.

This clonotype was seen repeatedly, ten times or more. This chain joins TRBV19 and TRBJ1-1; D is unresolved. V was shortened by 7 bases and J by 1 base, with 7 bases between the two germline ends. This CDR3 region has 12 residues. The germline CDR1 and CDR2 sequences are LNHDA and SQIVND (reference sequence). In DNA form, the CDR3 reads TGTGCCAGTACGGTCGGGAACACTGAAGCTTTCTTT. It codes for CASTVGNTEAFF.

This clonotype was seen repeatedly, ten times or more. This chain links TRBV11-2 with TRBJ2-3; possible D gene TRBD2, 6 bases. The CDR3 spans 12 residues. Trimming cost V 6 bases and J 6 bases, with 10 bases left between them. Germline CDR1 is SGHAT and CDR2 is FQNNGV. The CDR3 DNA sequence: TGTGCCAGCAGGTTCGGGGGTGATACGCAGTATTTT. It yields the protein CASRFGGDTQYF. Using reference TRBV11-2 and TRBJ2-3 for the parts outside the CDR3, the full variable domain is EAGVAQSPRYKIIEKRQSVAFWCNPISGHATLYWYQQILGQGPKLLIQFQNNGVVDDSQLPKDRFSAERLKGVDSTLKIQPAKLEDSAVYLCASRFGGDTQYFGPGTRLTVL.

This clonotype was detected many times. This chain connects TRBV29-1 to TRBJ1-2; 8 nucleotides match TRBD1. J was trimmed by 0 bases and V by 6 bases; bases with no gene match: 0. CDR3 size: 12 residues. CDR1 and CDR2 from the germline V gene are SQVTM and ANQGSEA. The CDR3 sequence: CSVDRANYGYTF. Written as DNA, the CDR3 is TGCAGCGTGGACAGGGCTAACTATGGCTACACCTTC.

This clonotype was picked up many times. V usage is TRBV5-5 and J usage is TRBJ2-1; 15 positions match TRBD2. The CDR3 is 15 amino acids. The ends lost 4 bases at V and 8 bases at J; junction bases unmatched: 4. Germline assignment: CDR1 SGHKS and CDR2 YYEKEE (reference sequence). CDR3 sequence reads: CASSGGLAGGYEQFF. For the CDR3, the DNA is TGTGCCAGCAGCGGGGGACTAGCGGGAGGTTATGAGCAGTTCTTC.

This clonotype was recorded at least ten times. The chain joins TRBV20-1 to TRBJ2-1, with 9 bases lining up with TRBD2. This CDR3 region has 14 residues. Trimming took 1 base from V and 3 from J; bases not matched to a gene: 1. In germline, CDR1 is DFQATT, CDR2 SNEGSKA (reference sequence). The CDR3 coding sequence is TGCAGTGCTAGAGGAGCGGGGGGCTACAATGAGCAGTTCTTC. It encodes CSARGAGGYNEQFF.

This clonotype is termed medium-sized. The CDR3 reads CASSRQGTYEQYF. CDR3 bases: TGCGCCAGCAGCAGACAGGGGACATACGAGCAGTACTTC. The chain uses TRBV5-1 and TRBJ2-7, with 8 bases aligning to TRBD1. The CDR3 is 13 residues long. Losses at the gene ends were 4 bases for V and 4 bases for J; bases not matched to a gene: 4. Germline V gene sequence: CDR1 SGHRS, CDR2 YFSETQ.

In this sample, this clonotype is medium-sized. The V and J genes are TRBV9 and TRBJ2-7; D gene unclear. Germline V CDR1 and CDR2: SGDLS, YYNGEE. The CDR3 length is 13 residues. The V gene lost 0 bases and the J gene lost 6 bases, with 10 bases spanning the gap. The CDR3, as DNA: TGTGCCAGCAGCGTAGTTGAAACTTCCGAGCAGTACTTC. This gives the protein CASSVVETSEQYF.

This clonotype occurred many times. The J gene is TRBJ2-5, the V gene TRBV4-2, with D uncertain. Trimming took 0 bases from V and 2 from J, leaving 10 bases between them. Germline loops: CDR1 LGHNA, CDR2 YNFKEQ. The CDR3 length is 15 residues. The DNA for the CDR3 is TGTGCCAGCAGCCAAGATATTACGCATCAAGAGACCCAGTACTTC. This codes for CASSQDITHQETQYF.

This clonotype showed up many times. The chain combines TRBV13 with TRBJ2-7; D possibly corresponds to TRBD1 (6 bases). The CDR3 has 13 residues. Looked up from germline, CDR1 is PRHDT and CDR2 is FYEKMQ (reference sequence). V lost 5 bases and J 3 bases, leaving 11 bases between the germline ends. The CDR3 sequence: CASSVQGGYEQYF. DNA for the CDR3: TGTGCCAGCAGCGTTCAAGGGGGCTACGAGCAGTACTTC.

The sample holds one count of this clonotype. CDR3 in DNA: TGTGCCACCAGCTACCGGGCCGGATACGGCGAGCAGTACTTC. Residues: CATSYRAGYGEQYF. The rearrangement joins TRBV15 to TRBJ2-7; D uncertain. The germline CDR1 and CDR2 sequences are LNHNV and YYDKDF (reference sequence). Trimming took 5 bases from V and 6 from J, leaving 17 bases between them. The length of the CDR3 is 14 residues.

This clonotype was detected ten times or more. V is TRBV28 and J is TRBJ2-1, with D hard to call. V lost 3 bases and J lost 0, with 12 bases in between. Germline V gene sequence: CDR1 MDHEN, CDR2 SYDVKM. The length of the CDR3 is 16 residues. The CDR3 is CASSFRQVSSYNEQFF. The CDR3 bases are TGTGCCAGCAGTTTCCGCCAGGTGAGCTCCTACAATGAGCAGTTCTTC.

The CDR3 loop is CSSASPGIRSARSLIAFF. In nucleotides, the CDR3 is TGTAGCTCTGCGTCTCCTGGCATTCGAAGCGCCAGGAGCCTGATAGCTTTCTTT. V gene TRBV7-5 combines with J gene TRBJ1-1; the table's D call, TRBD1, has no DNA check behind it. TRBV7-5 is a documented pseudogene. This CDR3 contains 18 residues.

This clonotype was seen many times. This chain connects TRBV6-5 to TRBJ2-7, with TRBD1 as a possible D gene (6 bases). This CDR3 has 16 residues. V was shortened by 6 bases and J by 2 bases, with 20 bases between the two germline ends. Germline loops: CDR1 MNHEY, CDR2 SVGAGI. The CDR3 region has the DNA TGTGCCAGCAGATCCCTCGGGACACCGAGTCCCTACGAGCAGTACTTC. Translating it yields CASRSLGTPSPYEQYF.

The table lists this clonotype with many counts. The rearrangement links TRBV20-1 to TRBJ2-1; maybe TRBD1 (6 bases). Trimming took 1 base from V and 3 from J, leaving 10 bases between them. The CDR3 runs to 14 residues. Germline CDR1 DFQATT, CDR2 SNEGSKA (reference sequence). CDR3 in amino acids: CSARGGLNYNEQFF. Here the CDR3 DNA reads TGCAGTGCTAGAGGGGGGCTGAACTACAATGAGCAGTTCTTC.